Shown below are 23 T cell receptor beta chains from a single sample sequenced in a study of T cell responses to AZD1222 COVID-19 vaccine (dated by TCRdb to the early 2020s). Taken with the paper, the label for time point translates to: about 28 days (+/-7) after the second vaccine dose. The treatment or condition label for this specimen denotes: meningococcal conjugate vaccine given as trial control. The receptor library was made with the immunoSEQ multiplex PCR assay. TCRdb stores this immuneACCESS table with in-frame sequences only. Part of the clones is absent; in the studies checked, under half of the shortfall reflects unresolved V genes, and no reason is known for the rest. The sample profile shows about 76,000 clones; about three quarters of them were found once. 25% to 30% of the sample rests with the top ten. The sample here was peripheral blood, taken 28 days after the second dose of the MenACWY control vaccine. The origin of the receptors is an adult who received the MenACWY meningococcal vaccine as a control.

The chain is built from TRBV25-1 and TRBJ1-4, with D perhaps matching TRBD1 (5 bases). V lost 2 bases and J 4 bases, leaving 11 bases between the germline ends. Germline CDR1 is MGHDK and CDR2 is SYGVNS. This CDR3 spans 15 amino acids. This CDR3 reads CASSERSGGNEKLFF. The CDR3 DNA reads as TGTGCCAGCAGTGAAAGGTCTGGGGGTAATGAAAAACTGTTTTTT.

This chain joins TRBV5-8 and TRBJ1-2; D remains ambiguous. Germline V lookup: CDR1 SGHTS, CDR2 YDEGEE. V lost 4 bases, J lost 4 bases, and 17 bases lay in between. The CDR3 has 15 amino acids. The CDR3 coding sequence is TGTGCCAGCAGCCATAGGACCCTCTCTCCCTATGGCTACACCTTC. This translates into CASSHRTLSPYGYTF.

The chain recombines TRBV5-1 with TRBJ2-7; weak D call: TRBD1 (5 bases). The V gene's germline CDR1 is SGHRS and CDR2 YFSETQ. Trimming cost V 1 base and J 5 bases, with 7 bases left between them. There are 12 residues in the CDR3. The CDR3 here is CASSLKGDEQYF. The CDR3 coding sequence is TGCGCCAGCAGCTTGAAAGGGGACGAGCAGTACTTC.

The chain is built from TRBV30 and TRBJ1-2, with D uncertain. V shed 2 bases and J shed 4 bases, with 11 bases lying between them. The CDR3 is made up of 13 amino acids. Germline V CDR1 and CDR2: GTSNPN, SVGIG (reference sequence). In DNA form, the CDR3 reads TGTGCCTGGAGTTGGGCAAGTACCTATGGCTACACCTTC. Translating it yields CAWSWASTYGYTF.

The chain joins TRBV4-1 to TRBJ2-5, with 8 nucleotides matching TRBD1. This CDR3 has 15 residues. Germline-derived CDR1 and CDR2 are MGHRA and YSYEKL. V dropped 4 bases and J dropped 2; count of bases not matched to a gene: 6. CDR3 in DNA: TGCGCCAGCAGCCTCAGGGGGCTAAGTCAAGAGACCCAGTACTTC. It encodes CASSLRGLSQETQYF.

The genes are TRBV11-2 and TRBJ2-2, with TRBD2 matching 9 bases. This CDR3 is 16 amino acids long. Trimming removed 3 bases from V and 5 bases from J; junction bases left unmatched: 7. In germline, CDR1 is SGHAT, CDR2 FQNNGV. This CDR3 reads CASSFLLAGKTGELFF. CDR3 DNA: TGTGCCAGCAGCTTTCTGCTAGCGGGAAAAACCGGGGAGCTGTTTTTT.

This chain connects TRBV5-4 to TRBJ2-5; 7 nucleotides align to TRBD1. J gave up 4 bases and V 4 bases, and 7 bases lay outside the gene matches. Germline V gene lookup returns CDR1 SGHNT and CDR2 YYREEE (reference sequence). The CDR3 is 14 amino acids. CDR3 sequence reads: CASSAGTARETQYF. DNA of the CDR3: TGTGCCAGCAGCGCCGGGACAGCGAGAGAGACCCAGTACTTC.

The chain couples TRBV6-5 to TRBJ2-7; a weak D match, TRBD1 (8 bases). V was cut by 6 bases and J by 6 bases, with 21 bases left in between. This CDR3 is 15 amino acids long. Germline assignment: CDR1 MNHEY and CDR2 SVGAGI. Here the CDR3 reads CASRGGTGGFSEQYF. The CDR3 DNA reads as TGTGCCAGCAGGGGAGGGACAGGCGGGTTTTCCGAGCAGTACTTC.

This clone was observed a handful of times. V and J are TRBV7-2 and TRBJ1-2; D uncertain. Trimming pared 5 bases from V and 6 bases from J, leaving 19 bases between. CDR3 length: 15 residues. In germline, CDR1 is SGHTA, CDR2 FQGNSA. The CDR3 nucleotides read TGTGCCAGCAGCCCCTCCGGACGGCCAGACGATGGCTACACCTTC. Translating it yields CASSPSGRPDDGYTF.

V is TRBV11-2 and J is TRBJ1-2, with TRBD1 matching 7 bases. With 5 bases clipped from V and 4 bases from J, the junction kept 7 bases outside the gene matches. This CDR3 comprises 14 residues. CDR1 is SGHAT, CDR2 FQNNGV, per germline. CDR3 residues: CASSVDRDGYGYTF. In DNA, the CDR3 is TGTGCCAGCAGCGTTGACAGGGATGGCTATGGCTACACCTTC.

The chain is built from TRBV4-2 and TRBJ2-1, with a tentative D call TRBD2 (6 bases). Germline V gene sequence: CDR1 LGHNA, CDR2 YNFKEQ. V lost 1 base and J 8 bases, leaving 18 bases between the germline ends. The CDR3 consists of 16 residues. The CDR3 DNA reads TGTGCCAGCAGCCAAGTTTTAAGGGAGAGCGGGTATGAGCAGTTCTTC. It is translated as CASSQVLRESGYEQFF.

The chain has TRBV2 and TRBJ1-3, with unresolved D. The germline V and J ends were trimmed by 3 bases and 0 bases, with 9 bases remaining between them. CDR3 length: 15 residues. Looked up from germline, CDR1 is SNHLY and CDR2 is FYNNEI. The CDR3: CASSDSLHSGNTIYF. CDR3 nucleotide sequence: TGTGCCAGCAGTGACTCGCTGCACTCTGGAAACACCATATATTTT.

The CDR3 reads CASSSGGQQDQETQYF. CDR3 nucleotide sequence: TGCGCCAGCAGCTCGGGGGGACAGCAAGATCAAGAGACCCAGTACTTC. The chain links TRBV5-1 to TRBJ2-5; D may match TRBD1 or TRBD2 (7 bases each). Per germline, CDR1 SGHRS and CDR2 YFSETQ. This CDR3 comprises 16 residues. The V and J ends lost 3 bases and 2 bases respectively, with 17 bases between them. Full variable domain (missing parts from reference TRBV5-1 and TRBJ2-5): KAGVTQTPRYLIKTRGQQVTLSCSPISGHRSVSWYQQTPGQGLQFLFEYFSETQRNKGNFPGRFSGRQFSNSRSEMNVSTLELGDSALYLCASSSGGQQDQETQYFGPGTRLLVL.

This rearrangement joins TRBV6-5 to TRBJ2-5, with D tentatively TRBD2 (6 bases). The CDR3 is 15 amino acids. Trimming removed 10 bases at V and 7 bases at J, with 25 bases between. CDR1 is MNHEY, CDR2 SVGAGI, per germline. The CDR3, as DNA: TGTGCCACTCGGTCCCCGGAGCGGGCCTCGGGGACCCAGTACTTC. It specifies CATRSPERASGTQYF.

The V gene is TRBV2, the J gene TRBJ1-2; 8 bases are a match to TRBD1. CDR1 and CDR2 (germline): SNHLY, FYNNEI. Trimming took 3 bases from V and 5 from J; bases not matched to a gene: 2. There are 13 residues in the CDR3. CDR3 coding DNA: TGTGCCAGCAGTGATAACAGGGGGTATGGCTACACCTTC. Translated: CASSDNRGYGYTF.

The chain employs TRBV9 and TRBJ2-3; a possible D gene is TRBD2 (6 bases). The germline gives CDR1 SGDLS, CDR2 YYNGEE. This CDR3 has 16 residues. V was clipped by 5 bases and J by 1 base, with 17 bases between them. The CDR3 here is CASSSRGVAGTDTQYF. CDR3 coding DNA: TGTGCCAGCAGTTCCCGCGGAGTAGCGGGCACAGATACGCAGTATTTT.

V gene TRBV5-1 combines with J gene TRBJ2-1, with a weak D call TRBD2 (6 bases). The germline V and J ends were trimmed by 0 bases and 6 bases, with 16 bases remaining between them. The CDR3 sequence is 16 residues long. The germline V gene has CDR1 SGHRS and CDR2 YFSETQ. The CDR3 reads CASSLVGRMTGNEQFF. In DNA, the CDR3 is TGCGCCAGCAGCTTGGTAGGGAGGATGACCGGCAATGAGCAGTTCTTC.

This sequence joins TRBV5-1 and TRBJ2-7; no definite D call. Trimming took off 1 base at V and 0 bases at J, with 8 bases between the two ends. Germline V CDR1 and CDR2: SGHRS, YFSETQ. The CDR3 loop spans 14 amino acids. This CDR3 is CASSLQPSSYEQYF. The CDR3 DNA is TGCGCCAGCAGCTTGCAGCCTAGCTCCTACGAGCAGTACTTC.

This clone has at least ten counts. This specimen includes other DNA sequences encoding the same CDR3. The V gene is TRBV7-9, the J gene TRBJ1-2, with a possible D match to TRBD1 (5 bases). Trimming stripped 5 bases from V and 6 bases from J, with 16 bases between. The CDR3 runs to 14 residues. Germline loops: CDR1 SEHNR, CDR2 FQNEAQ (reference sequence). This CDR3 is CASSPLGGSNGYTF. In nucleotides, the CDR3 is TGTGCCAGCAGCCCCCTGGGGGGGTCTAATGGCTACACCTTC.

This chain joins TRBV19 and TRBJ1-3; no firm D call. This CDR3 is 15 amino acids long. CDR1 is LNHDA and CDR2 is SQIVND in the germline V gene (reference sequence). The V gene lost 3 bases and the J gene lost 0 bases, with 9 bases spanning the gap. The CDR3 DNA sequence: TGTGCCAGTAGTATCGGGTACCTCTCTGGAAACACCATATATTTT. Amino acids: CASSIGYLSGNTIYF.

The chain is built from TRBV30 and TRBJ1-2; TRBD1 is a possible D gene (5 bases). V lost 6 bases and J 3 bases, leaving 11 bases between the germline ends. The CDR3 is 12 residues long. Germline V gives CDR1 GTSNPN, CDR2 SVGIG (reference sequence). CDR3 nucleotide sequence: TGTGCCTGCGCCCAGGGATACTATGGCTACACCTTC. It yields the protein CACAQGYYGYTF.

V usage is TRBV19 and J usage is TRBJ1-1; TRBD1 agrees at 7 bases. Germline-derived CDR1 and CDR2 are LNHDA and SQIVND (reference sequence). V lost 4 bases to trimming and J lost 0 bases; unmatched junction nucleotides: 11. This CDR3 spans 17 amino acids. The CDR3 sequence: CASSTAAGGTVNTEAFF. The CDR3 nucleotides read TGTGCCAGTAGTACGGCGGCAGGGGGAACGGTGAACACTGAAGCTTTCTTT.

A single count supports this clone. The chain couples TRBV12-3 or TRBV12-4 to TRBJ2-7; D gene uncertain. The CDR3 contains 12 residues. Trimming stripped 2 bases from V and 9 bases from J, with 11 bases between. CDR3 residues: CASSLFRTTQYF. The CDR3 DNA reads TGTGCCAGCAGTTTATTCCGGACGACGCAGTACTTC.